The 16 T cell receptor beta chains in this list originate from one sample, sequenced in a study of blood T cell repertoires in COVID-19. Method: immunoSEQ multiplex PCR; TCRdb's copy keeps in-frame clones and lacks some. This table holds roughly 170,000 clones, around nine tenths found once. Source material: peripheral blood. The receptor source for this set is a woman aged 18-30 years who had recovered from COVID-19.

The chain carries TRBV5-4 and TRBJ2-6; 7 nucleotides align to TRBD2. V was clipped by 4 bases and J by 3 bases; unmatched bases: 7. The germline V gene encodes CDR1 SGHNT and CDR2 YYREEE (reference sequence). CDR3 size: 16 residues. CDR3 sequence: CASSREGPLGANVLTF. Here the CDR3 DNA reads TGTGCCAGCAGCAGGGAGGGCCCACTTGGGGCCAACGTCCTGACTTTC.

The chain carries TRBV9 and TRBJ2-3, with 7 bases lining up with TRBD1. V was pared by 0 bases and J by 5 bases, with 0 bases of the junction left unmatched. The CDR3 length is 13 residues. Germline V gene data show CDR1 as SGDLS and CDR2 as YYNGEE. CDR3 sequence: CASSVDRGDTQYF. CDR3 sequence (DNA): TGTGCCAGCAGCGTAGACAGGGGAGATACGCAGTATTTT.

The J gene is TRBJ1-6, the V gene TRBV4-1; D not resolved. The germline V gene has CDR1 MGHRA and CDR2 YSYEKL. V dropped 5 bases and J dropped 9 bases, with 11 bases sitting between them. The CDR3 runs to 13 residues. The CDR3 DNA reads TGCGCCAGCAGCTTACTTCTCTCTTCACCCCTCCACTTT. Translating it yields CASSLLLSSPLHF.

This chain links TRBV27 with TRBJ1-2; TRBD1 agrees at 7 bases. V lost 5 bases to trimming and J lost 7 bases; unmatched junction nucleotides: 10. The CDR3 sequence is 14 residues long. Germline V lookup: CDR1 MNHEY, CDR2 SMNVEV (reference sequence). This CDR3 is CASSPGQARGGYTF. CDR3 bases: TGTGCCAGCAGTCCCGGACAGGCCCGGGGTGGCTACACCTTC.

The rearrangement links TRBV3-1 (or the pseudogene TRBV3-2) to TRBJ1-2; 7 positions agree with TRBD1. The CDR3 consists of 13 residues. The V and J ends lost 4 bases and 6 bases, in that order; junction bases with no gene match: 5. Germline CDR1 LGHDT, CDR2 YNNKEL (reference sequence). CDR3 sequence reads: CASSRRTGNGYTF. CDR3 in DNA: TGTGCCAGCAGCCGTCGGACAGGCAATGGCTACACCTTC.

The genes are TRBV5-4 and TRBJ2-5, with D possibly TRBD1 on 5 matching bases. This CDR3 comprises 13 residues. The germline CDR1 and CDR2 sequences are SGHNT and YYREEE (reference sequence). Trimming took 0 bases from V and 5 from J, leaving 8 bases between them. CDR3 nucleotide sequence: TGTGCCAGCAGCTTGGATGCAGGGGAGACCCAGTACTTC. Translated, it gives CASSLDAGETQYF.

The chain couples TRBV6-2 or TRBV6-3 to TRBJ2-3; weak D call: TRBD1 (6 bases). V lost 5 bases, J lost 1 base, and 16 bases lay in between. CDR1 is MNHEY and CDR2 is SVGEGT in the germline V gene. The CDR3 has 16 residues. CDR3 bases: TGTGCCAGCAGTCCCGGGACACACGTTGGCACAGATACGCAGTATTTT. Amino acid sequence: CASSPGTHVGTDTQYF.

This clone came up many times. The chain links TRBV14 to TRBJ1-6; D perhaps matches TRBD1 (5 bases). CDR1 is SGHDN, CDR2 FVKESK, per germline. This CDR3 is built from 14 residues. The V and J ends lost 0 bases and 13 bases respectively, with 13 bases between them. The DNA for the CDR3 is TGTGCCAGCAGCCAAGAAGGCAGGGCGTATCCCCTCCACTTT. This sequence encodes CASSQEGRAYPLHF.

This chain links TRBV7-9 with TRBJ2-3; TRBD2 matches at 9 bases. V was clipped by 4 bases and J by 0 bases; unmatched bases: 2. This CDR3 is 15 amino acids long. CDR1 and CDR2 from the germline V gene are SEHNR and FQNEAQ (reference sequence). This CDR3 reads CASSWTSESTDTQYF. The CDR3 DNA follows: TGTGCCAGCAGCTGGACTAGCGAGAGCACAGATACGCAGTATTTT.

The V call is TRBV11-1, the J call TRBJ2-7; 9 bases are a match to TRBD2. V lost 5 bases to trimming and J lost 1 base; unmatched junction nucleotides: 6. Germline CDR1 SGHAT, CDR2 FQDESV (reference sequence). The CDR3 runs 15 residues. DNA of the CDR3: TGTGCCAGCAGCCTCGGGACTAGCTATTCCTACGAGCAGTACGTC. Amino acid sequence: CASSLGTSYSYEQYV.

The rearrangement joins TRBV27 to TRBJ1-5, with a tentative D call TRBD1 (5 bases). Germline lookup yields CDR1 MNHEY and CDR2 SMNVEV (reference sequence). V dropped 2 bases and J dropped 5 bases, with 10 bases sitting between them. This CDR3 contains 14 residues. Here the CDR3 reads CASSLAGRDQPQHF. DNA for the CDR3: TGTGCCAGCAGTTTAGCGGGGCGCGATCAGCCCCAGCATTTT.

This clone was seen only once. This sequence joins TRBV5-6 and TRBJ1-5; TRBD1 matches 7 bases. The V gene end was trimmed by 0 bases and the J gene end by 5 bases; junction bases not matched to a gene: 2. Germline V gives CDR1 SGHDT, CDR2 YYEEEE. There are 14 residues in the CDR3. CDR3 loop: CASSLGQGDQPQHF. The DNA of the CDR3 is TGTGCCAGCAGCTTGGGGCAGGGGGATCAGCCCCAGCATTTT. The full variable domain, in which reference TRBV5-6 and TRBJ1-5 provide the parts outside the CDR3, is DAGVTQSPTHLIKTRGQQVTLRCSPKSGHDTVSWYQQALGQGPQFIFQYYEEEERQRGNFPDRFSGHQFPNYSSELNVNALLLGDSALYLCASSLGQGDQPQHFGDGTRLSIL.

V is TRBV5-8 and J is TRBJ2-1, with 11 positions matching TRBD2. The germline CDR1 and CDR2 sequences are SGHTS and YDEGEE. The CDR3 runs to 16 residues. Unmatched junction bases numbered 5, after V lost 4 bases and J lost 2 bases. CDR3 in DNA: TGTGCCAGCAGCACAACTAGCGGGAGCGCCTACAATGAGCAGTTCTTC. Residues: CASSTTSGSAYNEQFF.

V usage is TRBV6-4 and J usage is TRBJ1-6; TRBD1 matches at 8 bases. The CDR3 has 14 amino acids. Germline-derived CDR1 and CDR2 are MRHNA and SNTAGT. V dropped 5 bases and J dropped 9; count of bases not matched to a gene: 6. The CDR3 sequence: CASSPQGGGSPLHF. The CDR3 coding sequence is TGTGCCAGCAGTCCACAGGGGGGAGGTTCACCCCTCCACTTT.

This rearrangement joins TRBV5-1 to TRBJ1-2; 9 bases are shared with TRBD1. V dropped 3 bases and J dropped 7; count of bases not matched to a gene: 4. In germline, CDR1 is SGHRS, CDR2 YFSETQ. The CDR3 spans 13 residues. The CDR3 protein is CASSYGTGFGYTF. The CDR3 DNA sequence: TGCGCCAGCAGCTACGGGACAGGGTTTGGCTACACCTTC.

This chain links TRBV6-4 with TRBJ2-1, with D tentatively TRBD1 (6 bases). V shed 9 bases and J shed 4 bases, with 22 bases lying between them. Germline CDR1 MRHNA, CDR2 SNTAGT. The CDR3 extends over 16 amino acids. The CDR3 nucleotides read TGTGCCAGACCGCGACAGGCCAAGGGTATGTACAATGAGCAGTTCTTC. Its translation is CARPRQAKGMYNEQFF.